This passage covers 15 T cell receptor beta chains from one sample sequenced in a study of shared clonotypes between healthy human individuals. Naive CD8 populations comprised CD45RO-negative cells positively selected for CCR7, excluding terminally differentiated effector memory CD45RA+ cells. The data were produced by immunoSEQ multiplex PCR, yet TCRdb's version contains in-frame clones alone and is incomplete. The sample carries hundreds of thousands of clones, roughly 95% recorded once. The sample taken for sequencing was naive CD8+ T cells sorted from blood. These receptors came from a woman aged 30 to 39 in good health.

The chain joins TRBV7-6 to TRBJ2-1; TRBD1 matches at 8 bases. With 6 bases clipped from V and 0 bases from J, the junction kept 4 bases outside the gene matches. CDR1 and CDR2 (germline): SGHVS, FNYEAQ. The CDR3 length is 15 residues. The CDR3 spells CASRQGVSSYNEQFF. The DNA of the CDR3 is TGTGCCAGCAGACAGGGGGTGAGCTCCTACAATGAGCAGTTCTTC.

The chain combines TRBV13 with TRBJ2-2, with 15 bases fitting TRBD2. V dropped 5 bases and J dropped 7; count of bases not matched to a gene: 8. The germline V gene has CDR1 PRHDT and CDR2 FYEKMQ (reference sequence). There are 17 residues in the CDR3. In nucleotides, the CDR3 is TGTGCCAGCAGCCTCGGACTAGCGGGAGGGCCAGGCGGGGAGCTGTTTTTT. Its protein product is CASSLGLAGGPGGELFF.

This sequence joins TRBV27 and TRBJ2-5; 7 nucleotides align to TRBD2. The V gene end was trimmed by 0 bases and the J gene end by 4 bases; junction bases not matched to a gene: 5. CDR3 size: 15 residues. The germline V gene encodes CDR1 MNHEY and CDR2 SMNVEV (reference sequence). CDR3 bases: TGTGCCAGCAGTTTATCTAGGGCGGGAGTAGAGACCCAGTACTTC. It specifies CASSLSRAGVETQYF.

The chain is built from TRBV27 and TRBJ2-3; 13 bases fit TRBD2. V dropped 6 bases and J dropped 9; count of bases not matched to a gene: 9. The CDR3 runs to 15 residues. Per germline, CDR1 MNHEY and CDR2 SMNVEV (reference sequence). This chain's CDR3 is CASSPGTSGTITQYF. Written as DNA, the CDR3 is TGTGCCAGCAGCCCCGGGACTAGCGGGACAATAACGCAGTATTTT.

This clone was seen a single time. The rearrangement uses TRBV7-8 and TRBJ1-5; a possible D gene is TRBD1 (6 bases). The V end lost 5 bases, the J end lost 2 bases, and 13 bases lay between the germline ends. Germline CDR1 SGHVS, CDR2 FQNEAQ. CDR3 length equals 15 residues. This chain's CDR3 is CASSLEAGGNQPQHF. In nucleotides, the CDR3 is TGTGCCAGCAGCCTTGAAGCAGGGGGCAATCAGCCCCAGCATTTT. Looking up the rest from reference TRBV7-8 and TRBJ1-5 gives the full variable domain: GAGVSQSPRYKVAKRGQDVALRCDPISGHVSLFWYQQALGQGPEFLTYFQNEAQLDKSGLPSDRFFAERPEGSVSTLKIQRTQQEDSAVYLCASSLEAGGNQPQHFGDGTRLSIL.

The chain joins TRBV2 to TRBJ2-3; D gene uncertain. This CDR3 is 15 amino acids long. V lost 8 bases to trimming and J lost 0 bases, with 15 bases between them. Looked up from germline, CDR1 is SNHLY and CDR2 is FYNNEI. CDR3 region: CASQVGGTSTDTQYF. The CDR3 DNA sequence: TGTGCCAGCCAAGTGGGCGGAACCAGCACAGATACGCAGTATTTT. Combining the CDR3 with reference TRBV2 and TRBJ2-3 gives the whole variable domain EPEVTQTPSHQVTQMGQEVILRCVPISNHLYFYWYRQILGQKVEFLVSFYNNEISEKSEIFDDQFSVERPDGSNFTLKIRSTKLEDSAMYFCASQVGGTSTDTQYFGPGTRLTVL.

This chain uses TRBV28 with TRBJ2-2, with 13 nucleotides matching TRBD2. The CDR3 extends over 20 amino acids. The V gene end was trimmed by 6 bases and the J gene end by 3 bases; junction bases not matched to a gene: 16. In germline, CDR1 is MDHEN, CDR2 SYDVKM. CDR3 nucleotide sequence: TGTGCCAGCAGCCTCAAGCCCAGGACTAGCGGGAGAAGGGACACCGGGGAGCTGTTTTTT. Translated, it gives CASSLKPRTSGRRDTGELFF.

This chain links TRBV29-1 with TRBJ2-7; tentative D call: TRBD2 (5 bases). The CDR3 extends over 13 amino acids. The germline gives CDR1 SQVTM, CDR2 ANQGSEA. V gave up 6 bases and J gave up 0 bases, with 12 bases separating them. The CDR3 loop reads CSVPGLSSYEQYF. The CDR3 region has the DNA TGCAGCGTCCCCGGACTCAGCTCCTACGAGCAGTACTTC.

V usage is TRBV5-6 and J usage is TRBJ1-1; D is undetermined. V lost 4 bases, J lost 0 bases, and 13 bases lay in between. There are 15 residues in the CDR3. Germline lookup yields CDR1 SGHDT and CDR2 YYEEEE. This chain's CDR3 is CASSDEKTVNTEAFF. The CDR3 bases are TGTGCCAGCAGCGACGAGAAGACGGTGAACACTGAAGCTTTCTTT.

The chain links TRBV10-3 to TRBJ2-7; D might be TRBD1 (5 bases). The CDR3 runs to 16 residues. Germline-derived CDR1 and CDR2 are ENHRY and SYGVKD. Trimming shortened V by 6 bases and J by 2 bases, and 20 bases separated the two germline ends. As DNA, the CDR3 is TGTGCCATCAGAGAGAAAGACAGCCCCCTTACCTACGAGCAGTACTTC. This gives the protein CAIREKDSPLTYEQYF.

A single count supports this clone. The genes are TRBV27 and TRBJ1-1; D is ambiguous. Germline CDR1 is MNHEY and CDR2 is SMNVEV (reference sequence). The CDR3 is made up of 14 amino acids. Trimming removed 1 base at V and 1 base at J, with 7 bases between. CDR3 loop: CASSLLAGNTEAFF. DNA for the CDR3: TGTGCCAGCAGTTTATTAGCAGGGAACACTGAAGCTTTCTTT.

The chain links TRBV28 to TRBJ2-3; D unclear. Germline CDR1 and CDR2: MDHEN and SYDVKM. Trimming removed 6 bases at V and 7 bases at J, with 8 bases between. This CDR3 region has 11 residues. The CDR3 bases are TGTGCCAGCAGCTTGACCAATACGCAGTATTTT. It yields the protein CASSLTNTQYF. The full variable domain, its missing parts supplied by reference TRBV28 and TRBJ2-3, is DVKVTQSSRYLVKRTGEKVFLECVQDMDHENMFWYRQDPGLGLRLIYFSYDVKMKEKGDIPEGYSVSREKKERFSLILESASTNQTSMYLCASSLTNTQYFGPGTRLTVL.

DNA of the CDR3: TGTGCCAGCAGCTTAGTAAGCATTTTTCTTGGATACACCTACGAGCAGTACTTC. This encodes CASSLVSIFLGYTYEQYF. This rearrangement joins TRBV7-9 to TRBJ2-7; D call uncertain. This CDR3 is built from 18 residues. Trimming removed 1 base at V and 2 bases at J, with 21 bases between. Germline V gives CDR1 SEHNR, CDR2 FQNEAQ (reference sequence).

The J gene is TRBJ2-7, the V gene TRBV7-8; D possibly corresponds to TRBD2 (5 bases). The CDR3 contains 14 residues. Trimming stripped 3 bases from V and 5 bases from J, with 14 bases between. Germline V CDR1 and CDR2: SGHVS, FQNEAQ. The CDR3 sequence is CASSLAEGLNEQYF. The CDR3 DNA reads TGTGCCAGCAGCTTGGCAGAGGGCCTCAACGAGCAGTACTTC. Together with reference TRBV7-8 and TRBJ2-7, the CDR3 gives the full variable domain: GAGVSQSPRYKVAKRGQDVALRCDPISGHVSLFWYQQALGQGPEFLTYFQNEAQLDKSGLPSDRFFAERPEGSVSTLKIQRTQQEDSAVYLCASSLAEGLNEQYFGPGTRLTVT.

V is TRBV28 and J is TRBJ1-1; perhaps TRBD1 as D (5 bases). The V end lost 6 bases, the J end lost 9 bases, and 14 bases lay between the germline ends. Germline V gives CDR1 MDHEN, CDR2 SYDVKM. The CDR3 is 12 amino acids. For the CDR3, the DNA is TGTGCCAGCAGGGGGGACCAGTTCCAAGCTTTCTTT. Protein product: CASRGDQFQAFF.